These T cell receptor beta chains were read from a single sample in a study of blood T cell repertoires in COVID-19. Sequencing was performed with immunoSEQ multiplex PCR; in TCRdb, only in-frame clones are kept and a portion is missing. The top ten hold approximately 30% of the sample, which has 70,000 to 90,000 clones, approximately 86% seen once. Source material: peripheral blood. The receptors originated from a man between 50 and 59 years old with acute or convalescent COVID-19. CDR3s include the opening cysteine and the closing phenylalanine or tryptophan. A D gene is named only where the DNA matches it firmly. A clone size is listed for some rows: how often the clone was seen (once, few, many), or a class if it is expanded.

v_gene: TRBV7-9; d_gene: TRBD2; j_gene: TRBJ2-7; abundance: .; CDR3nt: TGTGCCAGCAGCTTAGGGGGGACTAGTTATTACGAGCAGTACTTC; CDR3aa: CASSLGGTSYYEQYF
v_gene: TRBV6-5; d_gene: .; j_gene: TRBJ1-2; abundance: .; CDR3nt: TGTGCCAGCACCGCCAGTGTAATCTACACCTTC; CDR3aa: CASTASVIYTF
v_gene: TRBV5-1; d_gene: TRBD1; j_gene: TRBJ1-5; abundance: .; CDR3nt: TGCGCCAGCAGCCAGACAGGGGGCGATCAGCCCCAGCATTTT; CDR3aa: CASSQTGGDQPQHF
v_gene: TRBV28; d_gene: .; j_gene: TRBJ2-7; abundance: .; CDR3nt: TGTGCCAGCAGAATAAATCACAGATACGAGCAGTACTTC; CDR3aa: CASRINHRYEQYF
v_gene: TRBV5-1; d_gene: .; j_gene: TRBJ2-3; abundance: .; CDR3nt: TGCGCCAGCGAAATGGAGGGCACAGATACGCAGTATTTT; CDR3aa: CASEMEGTDTQYF
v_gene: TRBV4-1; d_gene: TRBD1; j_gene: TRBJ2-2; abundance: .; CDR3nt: TGCGCCAGCAGCCAAGGGGGTGGGGGACAGGGCACCGGGGAGCTGTTTTTT; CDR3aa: CASSQGGGGQGTGELFF
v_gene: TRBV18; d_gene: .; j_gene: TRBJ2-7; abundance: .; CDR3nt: TGTGCCAGCTCACGACAATACGAGCAGTACTTC; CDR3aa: CASSRQYEQYF
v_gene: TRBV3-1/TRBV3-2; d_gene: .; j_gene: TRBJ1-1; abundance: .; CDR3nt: TGTGCCAGCAGCTTGATAGGAGGGTCTACTGAAGCTTTCTTT; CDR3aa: CASSLIGGSTEAFF
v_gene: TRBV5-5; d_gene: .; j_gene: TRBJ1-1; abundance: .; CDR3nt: TGTGCCAGCACACCACAGGCGAACACTGAAGCTTTCTTT; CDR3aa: CASTPQANTEAFF
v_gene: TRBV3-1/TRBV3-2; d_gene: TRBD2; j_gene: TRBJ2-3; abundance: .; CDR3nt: TGTGCCAGCAGCCGGACTAGTTTTATAACAGATACGCAGTATTTT; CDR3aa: CASSRTSFITDTQYF
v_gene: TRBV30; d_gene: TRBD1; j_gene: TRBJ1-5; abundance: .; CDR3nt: TGTGCCTGGAGTGTACTTAGGACAGGGGGCATTTCGAGCAATCAGCCCCAGCATTTT; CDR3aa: CAWSVLRTGGISSNQPQHF
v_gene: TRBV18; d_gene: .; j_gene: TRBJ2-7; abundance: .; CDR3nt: TGTGCCAGCTCACCAAGGAGGGAACGGGGCGAGCAGTACTTC; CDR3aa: CASSPRRERGEQYF
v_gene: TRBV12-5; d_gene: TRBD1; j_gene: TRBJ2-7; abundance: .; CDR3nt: TGTGCTAGTGGTCTCGGGACAGGGATCGCCGAGCAGTACTTC; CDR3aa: CASGLGTGIAEQYF
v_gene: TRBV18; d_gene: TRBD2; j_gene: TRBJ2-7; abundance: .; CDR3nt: TGTGCCAGCTCACCACAGGGCGGGGGGACTACCTTCGAGCAGTACTTC; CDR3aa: CASSPQGGGTTFEQYF
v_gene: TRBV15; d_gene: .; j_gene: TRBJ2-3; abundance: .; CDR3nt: TGTGCCACCAGCGTCCAGTCGGGGGTAGTCGCAGATACGCAGTATTTT; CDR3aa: CATSVQSGVVADTQYF
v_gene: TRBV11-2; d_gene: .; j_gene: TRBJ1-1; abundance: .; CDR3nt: TGTGCCAGCAGCTCCCGTCCGGGGGACGCTTTCTTT; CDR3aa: CASSSRPGDAFF
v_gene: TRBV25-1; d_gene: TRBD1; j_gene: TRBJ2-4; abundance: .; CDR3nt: TGTGCCAGCTCCGGGACAGGGAGTTTTAAAAACATTCAGTACTTC; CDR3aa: CASSGTGSFKNIQYF
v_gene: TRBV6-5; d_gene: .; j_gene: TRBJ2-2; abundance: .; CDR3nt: TGTGCCAGCATCCCAAGGGGGGGGTACACCGGGGAGCTGTTTTTT; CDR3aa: CASIPRGGYTGELFF
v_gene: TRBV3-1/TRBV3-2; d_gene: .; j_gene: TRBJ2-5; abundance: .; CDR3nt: TGTGCCAGCAGAGAGAGGAGGACCTCCGGGACCCAGTACTTC; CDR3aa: CASRERRTSGTQYF
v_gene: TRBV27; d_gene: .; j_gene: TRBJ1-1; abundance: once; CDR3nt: TGTGCCAGCAGCCTCCGGACTGGCAGGATGAACACTGAAGCTTTCTTT; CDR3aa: CASSLRTGRMNTEAFF
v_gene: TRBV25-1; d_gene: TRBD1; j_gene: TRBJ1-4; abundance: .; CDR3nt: TGTGCCAGCAGTCCCCGACAGGGTGCAACTAATGAAAAACTGTTTTTT; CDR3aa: CASSPRQGATNEKLFF
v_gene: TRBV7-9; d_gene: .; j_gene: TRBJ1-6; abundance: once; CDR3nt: TGTGCCAGCAGCTTAGCACAGGGCAATTCACCCCTCCACTTT; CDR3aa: CASSLAQGNSPLHF
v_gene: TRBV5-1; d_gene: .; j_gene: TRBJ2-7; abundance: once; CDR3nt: TGCGCCAGAAAATTCAGGGGTCACGAGCAGTACTTC; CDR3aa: CARKFRGHEQYF